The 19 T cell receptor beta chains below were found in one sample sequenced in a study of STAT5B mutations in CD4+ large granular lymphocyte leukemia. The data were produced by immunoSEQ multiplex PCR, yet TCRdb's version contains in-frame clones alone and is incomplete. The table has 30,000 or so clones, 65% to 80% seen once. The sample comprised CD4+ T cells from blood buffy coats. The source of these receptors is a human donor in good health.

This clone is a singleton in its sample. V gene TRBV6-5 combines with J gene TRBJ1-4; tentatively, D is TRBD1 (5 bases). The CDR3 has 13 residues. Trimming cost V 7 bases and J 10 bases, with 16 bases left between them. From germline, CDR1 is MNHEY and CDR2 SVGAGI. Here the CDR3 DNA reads TGTGCCAGCACCGAAGCCCGGGGCGCAAAACTGTTTTTT. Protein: CASTEARGAKLFF.

CDR3 region: CASSADRVGEQYF. The CDR3 DNA reads as TGCGCCAGCAGCGCGGACAGGGTGGGCGAGCAGTACTTC. The chain joins TRBV5-1 to TRBJ2-7; 8 nucleotides align to TRBD1. The trim removed 4 bases at V and 6 bases at J, leaving 6 bases unmatched. The CDR3 is made up of 13 amino acids. CDR1 SGHRS and CDR2 YFSETQ come from the germline V gene.

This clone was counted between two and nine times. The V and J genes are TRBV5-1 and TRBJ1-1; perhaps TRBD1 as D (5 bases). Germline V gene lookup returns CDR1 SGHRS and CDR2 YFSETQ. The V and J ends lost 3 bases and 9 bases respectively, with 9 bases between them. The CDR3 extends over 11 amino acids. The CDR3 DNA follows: TGCGCCAGCAGCTCGGGGGGGAAAGCTTTCTTT. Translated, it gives CASSSGGKAFF.

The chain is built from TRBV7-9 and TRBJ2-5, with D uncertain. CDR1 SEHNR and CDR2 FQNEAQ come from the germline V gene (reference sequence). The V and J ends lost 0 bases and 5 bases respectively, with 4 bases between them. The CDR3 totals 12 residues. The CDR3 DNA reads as TGTGCCAGCAGCTTAGCGAGGGAGACCCAGTACTTC. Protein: CASSLARETQYF.

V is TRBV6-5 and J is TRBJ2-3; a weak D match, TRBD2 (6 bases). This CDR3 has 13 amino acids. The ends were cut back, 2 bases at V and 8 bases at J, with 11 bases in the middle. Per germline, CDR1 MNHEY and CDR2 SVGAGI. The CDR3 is CASSYGGTGTQYF. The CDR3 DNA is TGTGCCAGCAGTTACGGCGGGACGGGTACGCAGTATTTT.

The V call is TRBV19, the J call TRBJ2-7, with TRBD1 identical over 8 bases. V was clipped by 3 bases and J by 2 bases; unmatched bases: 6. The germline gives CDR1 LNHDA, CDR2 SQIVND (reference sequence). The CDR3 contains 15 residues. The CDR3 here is CASSITGTGAYEQYF. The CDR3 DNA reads TGTGCCAGTAGTATTACCGGGACAGGAGCCTACGAGCAGTACTTC.

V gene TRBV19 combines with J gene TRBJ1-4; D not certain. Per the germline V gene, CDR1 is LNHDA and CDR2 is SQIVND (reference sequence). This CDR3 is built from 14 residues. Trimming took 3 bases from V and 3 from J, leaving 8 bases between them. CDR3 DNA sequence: TGTGCCAGTAGTATGACCGCTGCTAATGAAAAACTGTTTTTT. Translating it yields CASSMTAANEKLFF.

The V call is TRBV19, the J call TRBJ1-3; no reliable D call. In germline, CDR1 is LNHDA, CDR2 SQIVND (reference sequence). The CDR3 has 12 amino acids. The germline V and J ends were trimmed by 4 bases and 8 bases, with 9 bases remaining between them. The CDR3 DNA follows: TGTGCCAGTAGTACCCGGGGAGACACCATATATTTT. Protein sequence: CASSTRGDTIYF.

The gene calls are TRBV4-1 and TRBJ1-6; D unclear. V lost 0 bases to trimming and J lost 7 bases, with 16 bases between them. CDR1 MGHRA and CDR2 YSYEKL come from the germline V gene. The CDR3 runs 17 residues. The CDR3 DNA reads TGCGCCAGCAGCCAAGAGAGGCAGGCCGCGGGGAATTCACCCCTCCACTTT. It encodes CASSQERQAAGNSPLHF.

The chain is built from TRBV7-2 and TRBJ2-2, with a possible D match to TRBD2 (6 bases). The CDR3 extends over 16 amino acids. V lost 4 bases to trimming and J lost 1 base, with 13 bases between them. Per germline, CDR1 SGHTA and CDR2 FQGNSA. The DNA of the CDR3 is TGTGCCAGCAGCTGGGACTCACGGGGGAACACCGGGGAGCTGTTTTTT. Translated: CASSWDSRGNTGELFF.

The CDR3 nucleotides are TGTGCCAGCAGTTACTCGGCGGGGGGGCCCACCGGGGAGCTGTTTTTT. Translated, it gives CASSYSAGGPTGELFF. V usage is TRBV6-5 and J usage is TRBJ2-2; 9 nucleotides line up with TRBD2. CDR3 length: 16 amino acids. Germline values: CDR1 MNHEY, CDR2 SVGAGI. J was trimmed by 4 bases and V by 0 bases; bases with no gene match: 3.

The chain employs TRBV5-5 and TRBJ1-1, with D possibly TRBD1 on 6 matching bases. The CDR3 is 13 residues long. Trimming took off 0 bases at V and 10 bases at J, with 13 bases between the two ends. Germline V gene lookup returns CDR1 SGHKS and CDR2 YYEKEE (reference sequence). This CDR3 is CASSLVAGGAAFF. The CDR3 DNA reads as TGTGCCAGCAGCTTGGTTGCGGGGGGGGCAGCTTTCTTT.

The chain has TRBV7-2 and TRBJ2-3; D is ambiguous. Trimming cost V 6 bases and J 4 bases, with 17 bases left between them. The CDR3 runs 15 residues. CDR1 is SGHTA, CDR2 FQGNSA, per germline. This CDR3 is CASRTGPSLADTQYF. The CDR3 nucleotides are TGTGCCAGCAGGACCGGGCCGAGCCTGGCAGATACGCAGTATTTT.

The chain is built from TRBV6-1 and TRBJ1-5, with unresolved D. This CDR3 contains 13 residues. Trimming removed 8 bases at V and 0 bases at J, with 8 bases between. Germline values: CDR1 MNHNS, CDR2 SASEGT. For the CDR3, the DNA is TGTGCCAGCCTGACCGATAGCAATCAGCCCCAGCATTTT. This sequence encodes CASLTDSNQPQHF.

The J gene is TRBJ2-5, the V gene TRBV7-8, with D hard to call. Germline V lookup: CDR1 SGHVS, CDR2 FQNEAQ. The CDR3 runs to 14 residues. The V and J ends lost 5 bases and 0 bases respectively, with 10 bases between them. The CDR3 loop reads CASSRRVNQETQYF. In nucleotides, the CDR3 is TGTGCCAGCAGCCGCCGGGTGAACCAAGAGACCCAGTACTTC.

The chain's CDR3 is CASSPGILRRVMNTEAFF. For the CDR3, the DNA is TGCGCCAGCAGCCCTGGGATTCTGAGACGAGTCATGAACACTGAAGCTTTCTTT. The rearrangement links TRBV4-1 to TRBJ1-1; no definite D call. Trimming cost V 4 bases and J 0 bases, with 21 bases left between them. The length of the CDR3 is 18 residues. Germline V gene data show CDR1 as MGHRA and CDR2 as YSYEKL.

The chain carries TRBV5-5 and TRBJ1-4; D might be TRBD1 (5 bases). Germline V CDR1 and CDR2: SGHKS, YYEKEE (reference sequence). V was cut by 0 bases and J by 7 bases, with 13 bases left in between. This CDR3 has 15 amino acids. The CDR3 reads CASSLGLARVEKLFF. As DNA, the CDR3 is TGTGCCAGCAGCTTGGGTTTAGCCAGGGTTGAAAAACTGTTTTTT.

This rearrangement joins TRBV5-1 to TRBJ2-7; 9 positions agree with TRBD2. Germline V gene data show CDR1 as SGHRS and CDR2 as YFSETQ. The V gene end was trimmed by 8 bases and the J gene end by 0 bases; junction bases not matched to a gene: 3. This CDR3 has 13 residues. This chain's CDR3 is CASSSGSSYEQYF. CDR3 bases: TGCGCCAGTAGTAGCGGGAGCTCCTACGAGCAGTACTTC.

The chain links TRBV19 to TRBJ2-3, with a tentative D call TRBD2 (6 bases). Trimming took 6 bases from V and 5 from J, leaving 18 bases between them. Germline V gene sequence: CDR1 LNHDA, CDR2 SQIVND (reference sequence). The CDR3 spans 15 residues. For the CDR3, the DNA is TGTGCCAGTAGCCTGTGGGGGGATCGTCTAGATACGCAGTATTTT. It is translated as CASSLWGDRLDTQYF.